This T cell receptor beta chain was captured by sequencing in a study of T cells in tuberculosis. General study findings and limits: Active tuberculosis TCR-alpha repertoires lay closer to GMM-specific TCRs than IGRA-negative controls, suggesting clonal expansion. Cases with active tuberculosis were adults, while controls were adolescents. Smaller alpha distances in active tuberculosis partly reflected shorter CDR3-alpha lengths.

Germline V gene sequence: CDR1 SGHRS, CDR2 YFSETQ. CDR3 length: 13 residues. V shed 3 bases and J 6 bases; nucleotides not matched to a gene: 3. Assay used: immunoSEQ multiplex PCR; TCRdb lists only in-frame clones, some missing. The sample carries some 34,000 clones, about 93% recorded once. On average about 100,000 T cells per donor were immunosequenced. In regard to this clone: What it recognizes is unknown.

Specimen: PBMCs. The rearrangement links TRBV5-1 to TRBJ1-1; 9 bases align to TRBD1. This TCR came from a donor under 30 with latent tuberculosis or without tuberculosis infection. The CDR3, as DNA: TGCGCCAGCAGCTGGGGACAGGGCCCTGAAGCTTTCTTT. The encoded protein is CASSWGQGPEAFF.